This TCR beta chain is drawn from a study of CD8+ T cells in alopecia areata. Findings of the study overall: During tofacitinib treatment, many expanded lesional clones remained in scalp and blood. It was less clear whether patients shared TCRs than it was in mice, possibly because of HLA.

Treatment in this sample: oral pan-JAK inhibitor, 5-10 mg twice daily. It was from alopecia areata patients that lesional scalp punch biopsies and peripheral blood were collected. Points on this clone: What it binds is unknown.

CDR3 length: 15 amino acids. Germline V gene lookup returns CDR1 SNHLY and CDR2 FYNNEI. Trimming at V came to 4 bases and at J to 9 bases, leaving 13 bases not matched to a gene. Reverse transcribed after extraction, RNA yielded cDNA as the sequencing template. The assay was immunoSEQ multiplex PCR, and TCRdb's table has in-frame clones only and misses some. Altogether 170,000 or so clones are present, under 60% being singletons, with the ten largest covering roughly 12%. This sample comprised CD8+ T cells sorted from blood, obtained at week 24, from a patient treated with tofacitinib. The origin of this receptor is a human donor with alopecia areata. The rearrangement uses TRBV2 and TRBJ1-1; TRBD1 matches at 8 bases. CDR3 loop: CASSGSGTGSRKAFF. The DNA of the CDR3 is TGTGCCAGCAGTGGATCCGGGACAGGTTCTCGCAAAGCTTTCTTT.